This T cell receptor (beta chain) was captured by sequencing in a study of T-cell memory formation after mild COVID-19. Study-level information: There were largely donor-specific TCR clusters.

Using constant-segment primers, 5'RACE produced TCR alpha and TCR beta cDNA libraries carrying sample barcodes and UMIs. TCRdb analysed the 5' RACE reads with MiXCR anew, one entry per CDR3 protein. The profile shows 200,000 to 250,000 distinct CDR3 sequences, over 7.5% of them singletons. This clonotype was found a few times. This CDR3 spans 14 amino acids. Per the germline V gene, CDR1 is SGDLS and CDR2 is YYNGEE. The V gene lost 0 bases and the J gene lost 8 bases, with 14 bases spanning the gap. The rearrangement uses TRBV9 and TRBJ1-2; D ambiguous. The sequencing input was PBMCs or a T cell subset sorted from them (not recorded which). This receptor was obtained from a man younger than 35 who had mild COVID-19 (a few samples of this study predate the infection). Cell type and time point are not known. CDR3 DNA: TGTGCCAGCAGCGTAGTTAACCTCCCGGCAGGCTACACCTTC. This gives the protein CASSVVNLPAGYTF.